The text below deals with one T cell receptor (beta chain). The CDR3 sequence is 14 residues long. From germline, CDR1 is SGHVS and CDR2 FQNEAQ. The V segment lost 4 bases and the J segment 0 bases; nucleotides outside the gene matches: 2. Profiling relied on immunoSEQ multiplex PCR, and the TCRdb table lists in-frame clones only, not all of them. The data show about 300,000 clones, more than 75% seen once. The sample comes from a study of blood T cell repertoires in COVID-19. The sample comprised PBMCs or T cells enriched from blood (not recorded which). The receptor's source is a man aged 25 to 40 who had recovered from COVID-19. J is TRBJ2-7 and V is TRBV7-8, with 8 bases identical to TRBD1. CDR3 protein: CASSSTGDSYEQYF. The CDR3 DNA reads TGTGCCAGCAGCTCGACAGGGGACTCCTACGAGCAGTACTTC.